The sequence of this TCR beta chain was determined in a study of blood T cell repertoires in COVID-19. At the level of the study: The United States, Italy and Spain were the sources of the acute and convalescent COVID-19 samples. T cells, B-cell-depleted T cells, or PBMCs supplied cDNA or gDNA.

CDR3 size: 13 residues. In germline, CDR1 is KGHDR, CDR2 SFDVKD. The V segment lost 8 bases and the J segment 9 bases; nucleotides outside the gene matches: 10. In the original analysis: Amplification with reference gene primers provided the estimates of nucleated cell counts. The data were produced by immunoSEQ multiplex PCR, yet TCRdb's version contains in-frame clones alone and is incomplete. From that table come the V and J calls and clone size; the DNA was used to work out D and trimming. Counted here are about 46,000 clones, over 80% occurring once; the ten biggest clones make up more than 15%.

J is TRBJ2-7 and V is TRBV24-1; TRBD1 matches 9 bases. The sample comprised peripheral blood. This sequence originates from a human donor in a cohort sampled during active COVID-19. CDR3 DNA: TGTGCCACCATTCCCTCGGGACAGGGAGGGCAGTACTTC. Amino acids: CATIPSGQGGQYF.